Following are 3 T cell receptor beta chains from one sample sequenced in a study of T cells in Graves' hyperthyroidism and ophthalmopathy. What was amplified from RNA transcripts were TCR beta CDR3 regions. First-round RT-PCR targeting the TCR CDR3 was performed with the HTBI primer set. TCRdb itself ran the multiplex PCR reads through MiXCR, one entry per CDR3 protein. The sample carries about 560,000 distinct CDR3 sequences, about a sixth recorded once. Sequences were obtained from blood. These receptors were collected from a woman aged 18 to 35 with Graves' hyperthyroidism.

The J gene is TRBJ1-5, the V gene TRBV19; tentatively, D is TRBD1 (5 bases). Trimming took off 5 bases at V and 7 bases at J, with 12 bases between the two ends. CDR1 is LNHDA, CDR2 SQIVND, per germline (reference sequence). The CDR3 has 13 amino acids. This CDR3 reads CASSWSGGQPQHF. CDR3 DNA sequence: TGTGCCAGTAGTTGGAGCGGGGGGCAGCCCCAGCATTTT. Combining the CDR3 with reference TRBV19 and TRBJ1-5 gives the whole variable domain DGGITQSPKYLFRKEGQNVTLSCEQNLNHDAMYWYRQDPGQGLRLIYYSQIVNDFQKGDIAEGYSVSREKKESFPLTVTSAQKNPTAFYLCASSWSGGQPQHFGDGTRLSIL.

This clonotype was counted at least ten times. The chain combines TRBV2 with TRBJ2-3; D is possibly TRBD1 (5 bases). Germline V gives CDR1 SNHLY, CDR2 FYNNEI. Trimming took 8 bases from V and 4 from J, leaving 22 bases between them. CDR3 length equals 16 residues. CDR3 coding DNA: TGTGCCAGCCTAGGAGTAGGGGCTCCTCGGGCAGATACGCAGTATTTT. Its translation: CASLGVGAPRADTQYF.

This clonotype was counted ten times or more. V and J are TRBV7-8 and TRBJ2-7; TRBD1 aligns across 7 bases. V was clipped by 5 bases and J by 1 base; unmatched bases: 8. Germline V gives CDR1 SGHVS, CDR2 FQNEAQ. This CDR3 region has 15 residues. The CDR3: CASSQSGTESYEQYF. DNA for the CDR3: TGTGCCAGCAGCCAGTCCGGGACAGAGTCCTACGAGCAGTACTTC.